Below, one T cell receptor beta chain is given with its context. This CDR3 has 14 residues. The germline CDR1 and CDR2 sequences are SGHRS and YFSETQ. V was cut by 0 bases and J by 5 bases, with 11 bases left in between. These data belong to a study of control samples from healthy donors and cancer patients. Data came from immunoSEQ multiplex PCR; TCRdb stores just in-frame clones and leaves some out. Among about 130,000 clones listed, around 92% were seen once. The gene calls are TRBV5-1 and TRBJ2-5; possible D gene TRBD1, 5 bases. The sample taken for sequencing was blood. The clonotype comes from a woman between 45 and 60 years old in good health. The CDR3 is CASSLGLGVETQYF. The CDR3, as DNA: TGCGCCAGCAGCTTGGGATTAGGGGTGGAGACCCAGTACTTC.